Below are 14 T cell receptor beta chains sequenced from a single sample in a study of cytomegalovirus exposure and HLA in healthy donors. PCR amplification relied on 60 Vbeta primers (plus 13 Jbeta primers). Libraries were prepared by immunoSEQ multiplex PCR; TCRdb keeps only in-frame clonotypes and omits some of them. This sample contains about 200,000 clones. The source material was PBMCs. These receptors all stem from a girl aged 2 to 10 in good health and CMV-seropositive.

The rearrangement joins TRBV28 to TRBJ2-7; tentatively, D is TRBD1 (5 bases). V lost 6 bases, J lost 0 bases, and 12 bases lay in between. This CDR3 spans 14 amino acids. CDR1 and CDR2 (germline): MDHEN, SYDVKM. CDR3 bases: TGTGCCAGCAGAACATCTAGGGGCTCCTACGAGCAGTACTTC. This sequence encodes CASRTSRGSYEQYF.

This chain uses TRBV7-3 with TRBJ2-1; 7 bases line up with TRBD2. V lost 3 bases, J lost 8 bases, and 13 bases stayed unmatched. CDR1 is SGHTA, CDR2 FQGTGA, per germline. The CDR3 totals 16 residues. The CDR3 DNA reads TGTGCCAGCAGCTTCTCTCAGCGGGAAGGGCGCGATGAGCAGTTCTTC. As protein: CASSFSQREGRDEQFF.

The J gene is TRBJ2-1, the V gene TRBV6-1, with D perhaps TRBD2 (6 bases). The germline V gene encodes CDR1 MNHNS and CDR2 SASEGT. The CDR3 spans 13 residues. Deletions cut 10 bases from V and 1 base from J, with 11 bases between. CDR3 loop: CATPGVSYNEQFF. For the CDR3, the DNA is TGTGCCACGCCGGGAGTGTCCTACAATGAGCAGTTCTTC.

V is TRBV19 and J is TRBJ2-7; possibly TRBD1 for D (6 bases). Germline loops: CDR1 LNHDA, CDR2 SQIVND (reference sequence). The CDR3 loop spans 13 amino acids. Trimming stripped 9 bases from V and 1 base from J, with 13 bases between. CDR3 nucleotides: TGTGCCAGCGAGACAGGTGGATCCTACGAGCAGTACTTC. This sequence encodes CASETGGSYEQYF.

The chain is built from TRBV5-8 and TRBJ1-5; 7 nucleotides line up with TRBD1. The germline gives CDR1 SGHTS, CDR2 YDEGEE. J was trimmed by 5 bases and V by 0 bases; bases with no gene match: 5. There are 15 residues in the CDR3. The chain's CDR3 is CASSLDRGFYQPQHF. The CDR3 DNA follows: TGTGCCAGCAGCTTGGACAGGGGCTTTTATCAGCCCCAGCATTTT.

The V gene is TRBV5-1, the J gene TRBJ1-2; 7 positions match TRBD1. With V trimmed by 2 bases and J by 4 bases, 17 bases remained unmatched. Germline V CDR1 and CDR2: SGHRS, YFSETQ. The CDR3 is 18 residues long. The CDR3 nucleotides are TGCGCCAGCAGCTTTGGTGGGGACAGTCCATCATTTGCCTATGGCTACACCTTC. Protein product: CASSFGGDSPSFAYGYTF.

V and J are TRBV10-1 and TRBJ2-7; 13 bases fit TRBD2. Germline lookup yields CDR1 WNHNN and CDR2 SYGVQD (reference sequence). Trimming at V came to 6 bases and at J to 4 bases, leaving 6 bases not matched to a gene. The CDR3 consists of 15 residues. CDR3 sequence reads: CASRSGLAGDYEQYF. CDR3 sequence (DNA): TGCGCCAGCAGGTCCGGACTAGCGGGAGATTACGAGCAGTACTTC.

This chain links TRBV5-4 with TRBJ2-7, with TRBD2 identical over 9 bases. The V segment lost 4 bases and the J segment 2 bases; nucleotides outside the gene matches: 10. CDR1 is SGHNT and CDR2 is YYREEE in the germline V gene (reference sequence). The CDR3 consists of 16 residues. The CDR3 coding sequence is TGTGCCAGCAGCCCCATAGCGGGAGCCCGGGCCTACGAGCAGTACTTC. It encodes CASSPIAGARAYEQYF.

V gene TRBV7-2 combines with J gene TRBJ2-3; the D gene is possibly TRBD2 (7 bases). The CDR3 extends over 13 amino acids. Per the germline V gene, CDR1 is SGHTA and CDR2 is FQGNSA. V lost 2 bases and J 6 bases, leaving 9 bases between the germline ends. The CDR3 nucleotides are TGTGCCAGCAGCTTAAAGGGGGGGGATACGCAGTATTTT. Its protein is CASSLKGGDTQYF.

This sequence joins TRBV6-1 and TRBJ1-4; maybe TRBD1 (6 bases). This CDR3 has 15 residues. Trimming removed 3 bases from V and 8 bases from J, with 16 bases in between. Per germline, CDR1 MNHNS and CDR2 SASEGT. The CDR3 bases are TGTGCCAGCAGTGATCCGGGCAGGGGAAGCGAAAAACTGTTTTTT. Amino acid sequence: CASSDPGRGSEKLFF.

The rearrangement uses TRBV7-2 and TRBJ2-7; a weak D match, TRBD1 (5 bases). Germline assignment: CDR1 SGHTA and CDR2 FQGNSA. CDR3 size: 14 residues. Trimming pared 6 bases from V and 3 bases from J, leaving 15 bases between. The CDR3 protein is CASSTVGHLYEQYF. The CDR3 DNA sequence: TGTGCCAGCAGTACAGTGGGGCACCTCTACGAGCAGTACTTC.

The chain carries TRBV7-9 and TRBJ1-1; 7 bases agree with TRBD1. Germline CDR1 and CDR2: SEHNR and FQNEAQ (reference sequence). The CDR3 is 14 amino acids. The V segment lost 2 bases and the J segment 5 bases; nucleotides outside the gene matches: 5. The CDR3 here is CASSLSQGRTEAFF. The CDR3 nucleotides read TGTGCCAGCAGCTTATCACAGGGGAGAACTGAAGCTTTCTTT.

V gene TRBV10-3 combines with J gene TRBJ2-7, with 8 bases fitting TRBD1. This CDR3 spans 16 amino acids. J gave up 4 bases and V 2 bases, and 10 bases lay outside the gene matches. Per germline, CDR1 ENHRY and CDR2 SYGVKD. CDR3 coding DNA: TGTGCCATCAGTGAGCTTAACAGGGGGTTCGGTTACGAGCAGTACTTC. Translating it yields CAISELNRGFGYEQYF.

The chain carries TRBV6-5 and TRBJ1-1, with 9 positions matching TRBD1. After removal of 8 bases from V and 4 bases from J, the junction contained 8 bases not matched to a gene. The germline V gene has CDR1 MNHEY and CDR2 SVGAGI. This CDR3 is 14 amino acids long. This chain's CDR3 is CASASDRGSTEAFF. The DNA for the CDR3 is TGTGCCAGCGCCTCGGACAGGGGAAGCACTGAAGCTTTCTTT.